The 15 T cell receptor beta chains below all came from one sample that was sequenced in a study of T cell repertoires in cytomegalovirus infection. For these receptors, no antigen is known. TCRdb called the reads again in MiXCR, with one record for every CDR3 protein. The sample lists approximately 300,000 distinct CDR3 sequences; 20% to 30% were seen once. The sample was cultured PBMCs, taken from culture after CMV antigen stimulation. Source of these receptors: a human donor in good health (CMV status not recorded). Some clones in this sample may be carry-over from other donors' samples.

The chain recombines TRBV4-3 with TRBJ2-3; D not resolved. CDR3 length: 15 amino acids. Trimming left V 1 base short and J 0 bases short, with 8 bases between. Germline CDR1 is LGHNA and CDR2 is YSLEER. This CDR3 is CASSQGASSTDTQYF. In DNA form, the CDR3 reads TGCGCCAGCAGCCAAGGAGCGTCTAGCACAGATACGCAGTATTTT.

As regards this clonotype: A much larger clone lies a single base off, so this may be a read error. In this CDR3 the conserved last residue, phenylalanine or tryptophan, is missing, so a read error is likely. The chain has TRBV7-2 and TRBJ2-4; possibly TRBD2 for D (6 bases). With 0 bases removed from V and 0 bases from J, the gap between germline ends came to 12 bases. The CDR3 loop spans 17 amino acids. Germline CDR1 reads SGHTA; CDR2 reads FQGNSA. CDR3 protein: CASSLAPVAVAKNIQYL. The CDR3 nucleotides are TGTGCCAGCAGCTTAGCCCCCGTAGCGGTAGCCAAAAACATTCAGTACTTG.

This clonotype was counted ten times or more. V is TRBV7-2 and J is TRBJ1-2; 7 bases align to TRBD1. V lost 3 bases, J lost 8 bases, and 6 bases stayed unmatched. This CDR3 spans 13 amino acids. The germline V gene encodes CDR1 SGHTA and CDR2 FQGNSA. The CDR3 DNA is TGTGCCAGCAGCTTGGAGGGGGCTCGGGGCTACACCTTC. Amino acid sequence: CASSLEGARGYTF.

There are a few counts of this clonotype. This rearrangement joins TRBV12-3 or TRBV12-4 to TRBJ1-2; possibly TRBD1 for D (5 bases). This CDR3 comprises 13 residues. Between the trimmed V and J ends, which lost 5 bases and 7 bases, there was a span of 14 bases. Here the CDR3 reads CASSPGRGRGYTF. The CDR3 DNA reads as TGTGCCAGCAGTCCCGGGAGGGGACGTGGCTACACCTTC.

This clonotype was counted ten times or more. This chain joins TRBV7-2 and TRBJ2-5; unclear D gene. CDR3 size: 17 residues. Germline lookup yields CDR1 SGHTA and CDR2 FQGNSA. V dropped 0 bases and J dropped 0 bases, with 14 bases sitting between them. CDR3 bases: TGTGCCAGCAGCTTAGCGCAGTGGGGAACTAACCAAGAGACCCAGTACTTC. Translating it yields CASSLAQWGTNQETQYF.

This clonotype was observed many times. The chain is built from TRBV7-2 and TRBJ2-1; possible D gene TRBD1, 6 bases. Germline values: CDR1 SGHTA, CDR2 FQGNSA. The V gene lost 5 bases and the J gene lost 5 bases, with 16 bases spanning the gap. The length of the CDR3 is 15 residues. The CDR3 DNA reads TGTGCCAGCAGCCCTGCTTCCGAGGGGGACAATGAGCAGTTCTTC. Its protein is CASSPASEGDNEQFF. Based on the CDR3 plus reference TRBV7-2 and TRBJ2-1, the full variable domain is GAGVSQSPSNKVTEKGKDVELRCDPISGHTALYWYRQSLGQGLEFLIYFQGNSAPDKSGLPSDRFSAERTGGSVSTLTIQRTQQEDSAVYLCASSPASEGDNEQFFGPGTRLTVL.

The rearrangement uses TRBV7-9 and TRBJ2-1; 12 bases are shared with TRBD2. Trimming took 0 bases from V and 5 from J; bases not matched to a gene: 11. From germline, CDR1 is SEHNR and CDR2 FQNEAQ (reference sequence). This CDR3 spans 19 amino acids. The CDR3 reads CASSLAWTSGEQTHNEQFF. CDR3 DNA: TGTGCCAGCAGCTTAGCTTGGACTAGCGGGGAGCAGACCCACAATGAGCAGTTCTTC.

The chain has TRBV7-9 and TRBJ1-1, with 7 bases that match TRBD1. J gave up 1 base and V 2 bases, and 4 bases lay outside the gene matches. The length of the CDR3 is 15 residues. Germline values: CDR1 SEHNR, CDR2 FQNEAQ (reference sequence). DNA of the CDR3: TGTGCCAGCAGCTTACCCGACAGGGAGAACACTGAAGCTTTCTTT. Protein product: CASSLPDRENTEAFF.

The chain is built from TRBV10-3 and TRBJ1-2; D remains unclear. The CDR3 is 13 residues long. Per germline, CDR1 ENHRY and CDR2 SYGVKD. V shed 2 bases and J shed 1 base, with 5 bases lying between them. CDR3 sequence: CAISETLNYGYTF. CDR3 nucleotide sequence: TGTGCCATCAGTGAGACACTTAACTATGGCTACACCTTC.

As DNA, the CDR3 is TGTGCCAGCAGCCCCTCGATTATAGCTGGGGCCAACGTCCTGACTTTC. It specifies CASSPSIIAGANVLTF. V usage is TRBV25-1 and J usage is TRBJ2-6; no clear D. The CDR3 runs 16 residues. Trimming pared 6 bases from V and 2 bases from J, leaving 14 bases between. Looked up from germline, CDR1 is MGHDK and CDR2 is SYGVNS.

This clonotype showed up just a few times. The gene calls are TRBV12-3 or TRBV12-4 and TRBJ1-1; D is undetermined. The CDR3 is 13 amino acids. The ends were cut back, 6 bases at V and 0 bases at J, with 8 bases in the middle. Here the CDR3 reads CASRDIMNTEAFF. The CDR3 nucleotides read TGTGCCAGCAGGGATATTATGAACACTGAAGCTTTCTTT.

The gene calls are TRBV27 and TRBJ2-3; D gene ambiguous. V lost 3 bases, J lost 0 bases, and 7 bases lay in between. Germline assignment: CDR1 MNHEY and CDR2 SMNVEV (reference sequence). The CDR3 length is 14 residues. CDR3 region: CASSFGRSTDTQYF. CDR3 DNA: TGTGCCAGCAGTTTTGGCAGGAGCACAGATACGCAGTATTTT.

This clonotype was seen more than once but under ten times. The chain is built from TRBV2 and TRBJ2-2; 7 bases are shared with TRBD1. Looked up from germline, CDR1 is SNHLY and CDR2 is FYNNEI. V dropped 1 base and J dropped 5; count of bases not matched to a gene: 10. The CDR3 has 17 residues. CDR3 coding DNA: TGTGCCAGCAGTGAAGTCGGGCAGGGGGTTAAGACCGGGGAGCTGTTTTTT. Its protein product is CASSEVGQGVKTGELFF.

The chain joins TRBV7-9 to TRBJ2-7, with 11 nucleotides matching TRBD2. This CDR3 spans 16 amino acids. In germline, CDR1 is SEHNR, CDR2 FQNEAQ (reference sequence). J was trimmed by 5 bases and V by 5 bases; bases with no gene match: 11. This CDR3 is CASSDYVAGGPDEQYF. For the CDR3, the DNA is TGTGCCAGCAGCGACTATGTAGCGGGAGGGCCCGACGAGCAGTACTTC.

This chain connects TRBV28 to TRBJ2-1, with 9 bases fitting TRBD2. Germline values: CDR1 MDHEN, CDR2 SYDVKM. V lost 8 bases, J lost 0 bases, and 11 bases stayed unmatched. The CDR3 is 17 amino acids. CDR3 sequence (DNA): TGTGCCAGCGTGTCCCTAGCGGGAACTTTCTCCTACAATGAGCAGTTCTTC. As protein: CASVSLAGTFSYNEQFF.